One and the same sample provided the 30 T cell receptor beta chains below, sequenced in a study of blood T cell repertoires in COVID-19. Generated by immunoSEQ multiplex PCR, the TCRdb table keeps only in-frame clones and is missing some. The sample has tens of thousands of clones, 70% to 80% seen once. The specimen was peripheral blood. All receptors come from a man aged 60 to 69 with acute or convalescent COVID-19.

The CDR3 nucleotides are TGTGCCAGCAGACGAGCGGGGGGTAATTCACCCCTCCACTTT. It encodes CASRRAGGNSPLHF. The V gene is TRBV6-6, the J gene TRBJ1-6; TRBD1 might be the D (5 bases). CDR1 and CDR2 (germline): MNHNY, SVGAGI (reference sequence). V was shortened by 6 bases and J by 6 bases, with 12 bases between the two germline ends. This CDR3 comprises 14 residues.

In its sample, this clone was seen once. The chain employs TRBV24-1 and TRBJ2-1; D is unresolved. This CDR3 spans 15 amino acids. V was pared by 2 bases and J by 1 base, with 8 bases between. Germline V gives CDR1 KGHDR, CDR2 SFDVKD. The CDR3 bases are TGTGCCACCAGTGATTCGGTACGGTCCTACAATGAGCAGTTCTTC. Protein product: CATSDSVRSYNEQFF.

J is TRBJ2-7 and V is TRBV28; D is undetermined. V lost 5 bases to trimming and J lost 6 bases, with 8 bases between them. CDR1 is MDHEN, CDR2 SYDVKM, per germline. The CDR3 is 11 amino acids. CDR3: CASSPSREQYF. CDR3 coding DNA: TGTGCCAGCAGTCCCTCCCGCGAGCAGTACTTC.

This clone was observed a single time. J is TRBJ2-1 and V is TRBV9; the match to TRBD1 covers 7 bases. Looked up from germline, CDR1 is SGDLS and CDR2 is YYNGEE. The CDR3 is made up of 17 amino acids. V lost 7 bases and J lost 0; bases outside the gene matches: 13. The CDR3 is CASSGKGQALSYNEQFF. The CDR3 DNA reads as TGTGCCAGCTCGGGAAAAGGACAGGCCCTCTCCTACAATGAGCAGTTCTTC.

This chain uses TRBV7-8 with TRBJ2-5; the match to TRBD1 covers 7 bases. The CDR3 runs 15 residues. Germline assignment: CDR1 SGHVS and CDR2 FQNEAQ. V shed 5 bases and J 5 bases; nucleotides not matched to a gene: 11. The CDR3 DNA follows: TGTGCCAGCAGCACCAACAGGGGCAGGGGGGAGACCCAGTACTTC. It encodes CASSTNRGRGETQYF.

This clone was seen a few times. The chain employs TRBV7-6 and TRBJ2-1; 11 bases agree with TRBD1. The CDR3 length is 15 residues. The V gene end was trimmed by 5 bases and the J gene end by 9 bases; junction bases not matched to a gene: 9. Germline V lookup: CDR1 SGHVS, CDR2 FNYEAQ. The CDR3 bases are TGTGCCAGCAGCCTATACGGGACAGGGGGTAGTGAGCAGTTCTTC. It specifies CASSLYGTGGSEQFF.

CDR3 DNA: TGTGCCAGCAGCCAAGAGGGGACTAGCGGGACACACACCGGGGAGCTGTTTTTT. Translated: CASSQEGTSGTHTGELFF. V is TRBV4-2 and J is TRBJ2-2, with 13 nucleotides matching TRBD2. The CDR3 has 18 residues. Germline V CDR1 and CDR2: LGHNA, YNFKEQ. V dropped 0 bases and J dropped 3; count of bases not matched to a gene: 4.

A word on this clone: Germline is not matched at one junction end, which may reflect a read error. The chain has TRBV6-1 and TRBJ1-2; D ambiguous. The CDR3 spans 13 residues. Germline V gene lookup returns CDR1 MNHNS and CDR2 SASEGT. The chain's CDR3 is CASSEGLVYGYTF. CDR3 coding DNA: TGTGCCAGCAGCGAAGGACTGGTCTATGGCTACACCTTC.

This clone has just one count. The rearrangement uses TRBV2 and TRBJ2-2, with 9 bases aligning to TRBD1. V was pared by 5 bases and J by 5 bases, with 3 bases of the junction left unmatched. The CDR3 spans 14 residues. Germline V gene data show CDR1 as SNHLY and CDR2 as FYNNEI. The CDR3 sequence is CASSRQGVTGELFF. DNA for the CDR3: TGTGCCAGCAGTCGACAGGGGGTGACCGGGGAGCTGTTTTTT.

The V and J genes are TRBV27 and TRBJ1-1; D is perhaps TRBD1 (6 bases). V shed 4 bases and J shed 5 bases, with 17 bases lying between them. CDR3 length: 15 amino acids. The V gene's germline CDR1 is MNHEY and CDR2 SMNVEV (reference sequence). The DNA for the CDR3 is TGTGCCAGCAGTTCCCTAGGGATGGGGGCTACTGAAGCTTTCTTT. It translates to CASSSLGMGATEAFF.

The genes are TRBV18 and TRBJ2-3; D might be TRBD2 (5 bases). V lost 1 base and J lost 2, with 7 bases in between. CDR3 length: 14 amino acids. CDR1 and CDR2 (germline): KGHSH, LQKENI. CDR3 DNA: TGTGCCAGCTCACCACAGGGAGCCACAGATACGCAGTATTTT. Translated, it gives CASSPQGATDTQYF.

The chain employs TRBV28 and TRBJ2-1; no reliable D call. The V gene's germline CDR1 is MDHEN and CDR2 SYDVKM. The V gene lost 8 bases and the J gene lost 6 bases, with 11 bases spanning the gap. The CDR3 length is 12 residues. CDR3 DNA: TGTGCCAGCGGCTCCAGAACCAATGAGCAGTTCTTC. This sequence encodes CASGSRTNEQFF.

This chain joins TRBV19 and TRBJ2-6; 7 bases match TRBD1. CDR1 and CDR2 from the germline V gene are LNHDA and SQIVND (reference sequence). The CDR3 loop spans 15 amino acids. V was clipped by 7 bases and J by 0 bases; unmatched bases: 3. The CDR3 DNA reads TGTGCCAGTATCTCAGGGGGCTCTGGGGCCAACGTCCTGACTTTC. It encodes CASISGGSGANVLTF.

The V call is TRBV25-1, the J call TRBJ2-3; no clear D gene. This CDR3 contains 12 residues. The ends were cut back, 0 bases at V and 14 bases at J, with 12 bases in the middle. Looked up from germline, CDR1 is MGHDK and CDR2 is SYGVNS. The CDR3 DNA reads as TGTGCCAGCAGTGAATATCTCGGAGATTGGTATTTT. Residues: CASSEYLGDWYF.

This chain connects TRBV6-5 to TRBJ2-7; 10 nucleotides align to TRBD2. There are 14 residues in the CDR3. Germline V lookup: CDR1 MNHEY, CDR2 SVGAGI. After removal of 6 bases from V and 4 bases from J, the junction contained 6 bases not matched to a gene. The chain's CDR3 is CASRRAGGRYEQYF. Written as DNA, the CDR3 is TGTGCCAGCAGAAGAGCGGGAGGGAGATACGAGCAGTACTTC.

The chain couples TRBV7-2 to TRBJ1-2; D is possibly TRBD1 (6 bases). Germline lookup yields CDR1 SGHTA and CDR2 FQGNSA. V gave up 2 bases and J gave up 6 bases, with 13 bases separating them. CDR3 size: 14 residues. The chain's CDR3 is CASSLIPTGNGYTF. Written as DNA, the CDR3 is TGTGCCAGCAGCTTAATCCCTACAGGGAATGGCTACACCTTC.

This chain joins TRBV28 and TRBJ1-5; 8 bases agree with TRBD1. The CDR3 sequence is 14 residues long. The trim removed 5 bases at V and 6 bases at J, leaving 6 bases unmatched. Germline V gives CDR1 MDHEN, CDR2 SYDVKM. CDR3 nucleotide sequence: TGTGCCAGCAGTAAAGCAGGGGGCGTTCAGCCCCAGCATTTT. This sequence encodes CASSKAGGVQPQHF.

This clone came up a few times. This chain connects TRBV2 to TRBJ1-6, with D uncertain. V dropped 6 bases and J dropped 0 bases, with 12 bases sitting between them. Germline lookup yields CDR1 SNHLY and CDR2 FYNNEI. There are 16 residues in the CDR3. CDR3 protein: CASRRTISSYNSPLHF. The CDR3 nucleotides read TGTGCCAGCAGGCGCACTATCAGCTCCTATAATTCACCCCTCCACTTT.

This chain connects TRBV7-8 to TRBJ1-1; D unresolved. This CDR3 has 14 residues. Germline V gene lookup returns CDR1 SGHVS and CDR2 FQNEAQ. Trimming shortened V by 4 bases and J by 0 bases, and 9 bases separated the two germline ends. The CDR3 reads CASSSYSMNTEAFF. The CDR3 DNA follows: TGTGCCAGCAGCTCATACAGCATGAACACTGAAGCTTTCTTT.

The chain links TRBV29-1 to TRBJ1-1; 9 bases agree with TRBD1. V trimming: 3 bases; J trimming: 4 bases; junction bases outside the gene matches: 6. Germline CDR1 and CDR2: SQVTM and ANQGSEA. This CDR3 is built from 14 residues. CDR3 residues: CSVDKGQGFTEAFF. The CDR3 DNA follows: TGCAGCGTTGATAAGGGACAGGGATTCACTGAAGCTTTCTTT.

The rearrangement uses TRBV6-5 and TRBJ2-2; D may be TRBD2 (5 bases). The CDR3 runs to 14 residues. The V gene lost 6 bases and the J gene lost 8 bases, with 16 bases spanning the gap. The germline CDR1 and CDR2 sequences are MNHEY and SVGAGI. In DNA form, the CDR3 reads TGTGCCAGCAGGGCCTCTCTAGCAGAAGGGGAGCTGTTTTTT. This codes for CASRASLAEGELFF.

The V and J genes are TRBV11-2 and TRBJ2-5, with D tentatively TRBD2 (6 bases). The germline V gene encodes CDR1 SGHAT and CDR2 FQNNGV. CDR3 length: 15 amino acids. V was clipped by 4 bases and J by 2 bases, with 14 bases between them. CDR3 coding DNA: TGTGCCAGCAGCTCCCGAGTCGGGAGTCAAGAGACCCAGTACTTC. It translates to CASSSRVGSQETQYF.

J is TRBJ1-2 and V is TRBV12-3 or TRBV12-4, with 7 bases matching TRBD1. With 4 bases clipped from V and 5 bases from J, the junction kept 4 bases outside the gene matches. This CDR3 spans 13 amino acids. CDR3 loop: CASSWGTEYGYTF. In nucleotides, the CDR3 is TGTGCCAGCAGTTGGGGGACAGAATATGGCTACACCTTC.

This rearrangement joins TRBV5-6 to TRBJ2-1; TRBD2 matches at 14 bases. The CDR3 totals 16 residues. Trimming removed 2 bases from V and 5 bases from J; junction bases left unmatched: 3. Per the germline V gene, CDR1 is SGHDT and CDR2 is YYEEEE. Here the CDR3 reads CASSFTGLAGDNEQFF. CDR3 bases: TGTGCCAGCAGCTTTACGGGACTAGCGGGAGACAATGAGCAGTTCTTC.

V gene TRBV9 combines with J gene TRBJ2-1; 12 bases map to TRBD2. This CDR3 has 16 residues. Germline CDR1 is SGDLS and CDR2 is YYNGEE. V gave up 0 bases and J gave up 4 bases; unmatched junction bases: 2. CDR3 bases: TGTGCCAGCAGCGTAGTACTAGCGGGAGGATACAATGAGCAGTTCTTC. It specifies CASSVVLAGGYNEQFF.

The rearrangement links TRBV7-2 to TRBJ2-7; the match to TRBD2 covers 7 bases. CDR3 length: 14 residues. Germline V gives CDR1 SGHTA, CDR2 FQGNSA. V lost 2 bases to trimming and J lost 2 bases; unmatched junction nucleotides: 3. The CDR3 region is CASSLWGGPYEQYF. The CDR3 DNA sequence: TGTGCCAGCAGCTTATGGGGGGGTCCCTACGAGCAGTACTTC.

This chain links TRBV28 with TRBJ1-4; D call uncertain. Looked up from germline, CDR1 is MDHEN and CDR2 is SYDVKM. The V end lost 5 bases, the J end lost 7 bases, and 17 bases lay between the germline ends. CDR3 length: 15 amino acids. The CDR3 bases are TGTGCCAGCAGTCCATCTCCTGCCCCGGGTGAAAAACTGTTTTTT. Encoded protein: CASSPSPAPGEKLFF. The full variable domain, in which reference TRBV28 and TRBJ1-4 provide the parts outside the CDR3, is DVKVTQSSRYLVKRTGEKVFLECVQDMDHENMFWYRQDPGLGLRLIYFSYDVKMKEKGDIPEGYSVSREKKERFSLILESASTNQTSMYLCASSPSPAPGEKLFFGSGTQLSVL.

This chain joins TRBV18 and TRBJ2-2; possible D gene TRBD1, 6 bases. Germline values: CDR1 KGHSH, CDR2 LQKENI. The germline V and J ends were trimmed by 3 bases and 15 bases, with 14 bases remaining between them. This CDR3 comprises 12 residues. This CDR3 reads CASSPGHGGLFF. The CDR3 DNA reads TGTGCCAGCTCACCGGGACATGGCGGGTTGTTTTTT.

The chain uses TRBV5-1 and TRBJ2-7; TRBD1 agrees at 9 bases. CDR1 and CDR2 (germline): SGHRS, YFSETQ. J gave up 6 bases and V 4 bases, and 2 bases lay outside the gene matches. The CDR3 runs 12 residues. The CDR3 sequence is CASSVDRGEQYF. The CDR3 DNA is TGCGCCAGCAGCGTGGACAGGGGCGAGCAGTACTTC.

The CDR3 region has the DNA TGTGCCAGCAGCACCCGACAGGGGGCTAACTATGGCTACACCTTC. This translates into CASSTRQGANYGYTF. This chain uses TRBV13 with TRBJ1-2; 9 bases are a match to TRBD1. The CDR3 runs 15 residues. CDR1 and CDR2 (germline): PRHDT, FYEKMQ (reference sequence). The trim removed 5 bases at V and 0 bases at J, leaving 4 bases unmatched. Full variable domain (remainder filled in from reference TRBV13 and TRBJ1-2): AAGVIQSPRHLIKEKRETATLKCYPIPRHDTVYWYQQGPGQDPQFLISFYEKMQSDKGSIPDRFSAQQFSDYHSELNMSSLELGDSALYFCASSTRQGANYGYTFGSGTRLTVV.